This entry lists 30 T cell receptor beta chains sequenced from one sample in a study of T cells in Graves' hyperthyroidism and ophthalmopathy. RNA transcripts provided the source from which TCR beta CDR3 regions were amplified. Primed by the HTBI set, a first-round RT-PCR was run on the TCR CDR3. MiXCR was run by TCRdb on the multiplex PCR reads, yielding one entry per CDR3 protein. Here the sample spans roughly 360,000 distinct CDR3 sequences, 13% being singletons. Sequences were obtained from blood. These receptors came from a man aged 30 to 39 with Graves' hyperthyroidism that later progressed to Graves' ophthalmopathy.

This clonotype was recorded many times. The genes are TRBV20-1 and TRBJ2-1; 7 bases agree with TRBD2. Trimming removed 2 bases from V and 3 bases from J; junction bases left unmatched: 4. The V gene's germline CDR1 is DFQATT and CDR2 SNEGSKA (reference sequence). The CDR3 has 14 residues. Here the CDR3 reads CSARSGGIYNEQFF. The CDR3 DNA reads TGCAGTGCTAGATCCGGGGGGATCTACAATGAGCAGTTCTTC.

This clonotype was counted at least ten times. V is TRBV11-3 and J is TRBJ2-3; TRBD1 is a possible D gene (5 bases). CDR3 length: 16 amino acids. Trimming pared 5 bases from V and 6 bases from J, leaving 21 bases between. Germline CDR1 is SGHNT and CDR2 is YENEEA. The CDR3 coding sequence is TGTGCCAGCAGCCCGTCTGACTCCCGAAAGGGGGATACGCAGTATTTT. It translates to CASSPSDSRKGDTQYF.

This clonotype was detected ten times or more. J is TRBJ1-1 and V is TRBV19; unclear D gene. The V and J ends lost 3 bases and 11 bases respectively, with 13 bases between them. Per germline, CDR1 LNHDA and CDR2 SQIVND (reference sequence). The CDR3 has 12 amino acids. The CDR3 sequence: CASSMGDMLAFF. The DNA of the CDR3 is TGTGCCAGTAGTATGGGCGACATGCTGGCTTTCTTT.

The rearrangement joins TRBV24-1 to TRBJ1-1; TRBD1 matches at 9 bases. Germline assignment: CDR1 KGHDR and CDR2 SFDVKD. The CDR3 is made up of 14 amino acids. Trimming at V came to 4 bases and at J to 5 bases, leaving 4 bases not matched to a gene. The CDR3: CATSEAGQGTEAFF. The CDR3 DNA reads as TGTGCCACCAGTGAGGCGGGACAGGGAACTGAAGCTTTCTTT.

The gene calls are TRBV6-5 and TRBJ2-5, with a tentative D call TRBD2 (7 bases). CDR3 length equals 14 residues. The V gene lost 4 bases and the J gene lost 5 bases, with 14 bases spanning the gap. Looked up from germline, CDR1 is MNHEY and CDR2 is SVGAGI. The CDR3, as DNA: TGTGCCAGCAGTTTTGCGGGGGCACGCGAGACCCAGTACTTC. Its translation: CASSFAGARETQYF.

This clonotype was counted many times. The chain has TRBV29-1 and TRBJ2-5; perhaps D is TRBD1 or TRBD2 (5 bases each). V dropped 4 bases and J dropped 7 bases, with 16 bases sitting between them. This CDR3 has 13 amino acids. Germline loops: CDR1 SQVTM, CDR2 ANQGSEA. CDR3 region: CSVVRGGAGTQYF. The CDR3 DNA follows: TGCAGCGTTGTACGGGGCGGCGCAGGGACCCAGTACTTC.

The table lists this clonotype with many counts. The chain is built from TRBV28 and TRBJ1-5; no clear D. V was cut by 1 base and J by 7 bases, with 20 bases left in between. The CDR3 consists of 17 residues. The germline gives CDR1 MDHEN, CDR2 SYDVKM. CDR3: CASSLLYRPTFGQPQHF. The CDR3 region has the DNA TGTGCCAGCAGTTTATTATATCGCCCCACCTTTGGACAGCCCCAGCATTTT.

This clonotype was detected ten times or more. V and J are TRBV2 and TRBJ2-5; D might be TRBD2 (6 bases). V shed 4 bases and J shed 0 bases, with 21 bases lying between them. The CDR3 loop spans 18 amino acids. Germline loops: CDR1 SNHLY, CDR2 FYNNEI. The CDR3 DNA sequence: TGTGCCAGCAGTGGTGGTGGGTCTAGCGTAAGGTACCAAGAGACCCAGTACTTC. Amino acids: CASSGGGSSVRYQETQYF. The full variable domain, with the rest looked up from reference TRBV2 and TRBJ2-5, is EPEVTQTPSHQVTQMGQEVILRCVPISNHLYFYWYRQILGQKVEFLVSFYNNEISEKSEIFDDQFSVERPDGSNFTLKIRSTKLEDSAMYFCASSGGGSSVRYQETQYFGPGTRLLVL.

For this clonotype: A read error is possible here, since a much larger clone lies one base away. The chain joins TRBV24-1 to TRBJ2-5; possible D gene TRBD1, 5 bases. The germline gives CDR1 KGHDR, CDR2 SFDVKD. This CDR3 contains 13 residues. CDR3 nucleotides: TGTGCCGCCAGCCAGGGATTCCAAGAGACCCAGTACTTC. Its protein is CAASQGFQETQYF.

The gene calls are TRBV7-9 and TRBJ1-2; D call uncertain. Trimming stripped 7 bases from V and 5 bases from J, with 8 bases between. Germline V gene sequence: CDR1 SEHNR, CDR2 FQNEAQ (reference sequence). The CDR3 runs 11 residues. As DNA, the CDR3 is TGTGCCAGCAACTGGCAGTATGGCTACACCTTC. This translates into CASNWQYGYTF.

Ten or more counts support this clonotype. The chain carries TRBV28 and TRBJ1-1; no clear D gene. The CDR3 runs 11 residues. Trimming removed 8 bases at V and 6 bases at J, with 10 bases between. CDR1 is MDHEN, CDR2 SYDVKM, per germline. The CDR3 spells CASGLPAEAFF. CDR3 coding DNA: TGTGCCAGCGGGCTGCCCGCTGAAGCTTTCTTT.

This clonotype was picked up a small number of times. This chain joins TRBV19 and TRBJ1-5; no definite D call. V was trimmed by 3 bases and J by 0 bases, leaving 15 bases between them. From germline, CDR1 is LNHDA and CDR2 SQIVND (reference sequence). This CDR3 contains 17 residues. The CDR3 sequence: CASSMDRGLYSNQPQHF. The CDR3 DNA is TGTGCCAGTAGTATGGACCGCGGACTCTATAGCAATCAGCCCCAGCATTTT.

The chain has TRBV6-2 or TRBV6-3 and TRBJ2-7; D is perhaps TRBD2 (6 bases). The CDR3 sequence is 14 residues long. Germline CDR1 is MNHEY and CDR2 is SVGEGT. Trimming removed 0 bases at V and 6 bases at J, with 12 bases between. In nucleotides, the CDR3 is TGTGCCAGCAGTTACTCTGGAGGGGATTGCGAGCAGTACTTC. Translating gives CASSYSGGDCEQYF.

Many counts were recorded for this clonotype. The rearrangement links TRBV7-9 to TRBJ1-1; D might be TRBD1 (5 bases). This CDR3 spans 15 amino acids. The germline V and J ends were trimmed by 6 bases and 1 base, with 15 bases remaining between them. Germline assignment: CDR1 SEHNR and CDR2 FQNEAQ (reference sequence). The DNA for the CDR3 is TGTGCCAGCAGATCCGCGCGGGGGTGGAACACTGAAGCTTTCTTT. As protein: CASRSARGWNTEAFF.

About this clonotype itself: One end of the junction varies from germline; a read error may be responsible. This chain uses TRBV6-5 with TRBJ1-4; TRBD1 might be the D (6 bases). The germline gives CDR1 MNHEY, CDR2 SVGAGI. CDR3 length: 14 residues. The CDR3 bases are TGTACCAGCAGTTATGGGGGCGTTGATGAAAAACTGTTTTTT. Amino acids: CTSSYGGVDEKLFF.

This chain connects TRBV5-6 to TRBJ2-1; D might be TRBD1 or TRBD2, each matching 6 bases. Per the germline V gene, CDR1 is SGHDT and CDR2 is YYEEEE. V lost 2 bases and J 9 bases, leaving 15 bases between the germline ends. The CDR3 contains 14 residues. The CDR3 coding sequence is TGTGCCAGCAGCTTCTCAGGGGAGGCGGGTGAGCAGTTCTTC. Translated: CASSFSGEAGEQFF.

This clonotype has only a few counts. The chain links TRBV5-1 to TRBJ1-1, with 12 bases lining up with TRBD1. The CDR3 spans 17 residues. V lost 3 bases and J lost 5; bases outside the gene matches: 11. Germline CDR1 is SGHRS and CDR2 is YFSETQ. The CDR3 nucleotides are TGCGCCAGCAGCTCCCCGGGACAGGGGGCCCCGGGGACTGAAGCTTTCTTT. Amino acid sequence: CASSSPGQGAPGTEAFF.

The J gene is TRBJ1-6, the V gene TRBV9; 9 nucleotides agree with TRBD1. V shed 0 bases and J 10 bases; nucleotides not matched to a gene: 11. The CDR3 loop spans 17 amino acids. The germline V gene encodes CDR1 SGDLS and CDR2 YYNGEE. The CDR3 reads CASSVGSTGTGRSPLHF. DNA of the CDR3: TGTGCCAGCAGCGTAGGGTCTACCGGGACAGGGCGGTCACCCCTCCACTTT.

This clonotype was seen repeatedly, ten times or more. V is TRBV6-1 and J is TRBJ1-1, with D maybe TRBD1 (5 bases). Germline V gene sequence: CDR1 MNHNS, CDR2 SASEGT. V was cut by 7 bases and J by 0 bases, with 15 bases left in between. This CDR3 has 15 residues. The CDR3 DNA is TGTGCCAGCACTTCCGGGGGGGGGATGAACACTGAAGCTTTCTTT. It encodes CASTSGGGMNTEAFF.

The chain employs TRBV6-6 and TRBJ1-3; D may be TRBD1 (5 bases). The CDR3 contains 16 residues. CDR1 and CDR2 (germline): MNHNY, SVGAGI (reference sequence). V was trimmed by 2 bases and J by 0 bases, leaving 11 bases between them. Written as DNA, the CDR3 is TGTGCCAGCAGTTACGAGACAGTCGACTCTGGAAACACCATATATTTT. Its protein is CASSYETVDSGNTIYF.

This clonotype has only a few counts. Here the CDR3 DNA reads TGTGCCAGCAGTTACAAGGGGACAGTATCCTCCTACGAGCAGTACTTC. It is translated as CASSYKGTVSSYEQYF. This chain connects TRBV6-6 to TRBJ2-7; 7 nucleotides agree with TRBD1. Germline CDR1 reads MNHNY; CDR2 reads SVGAGI (reference sequence). Germline trimming cut 2 bases from V and 0 bases from J; bases unmatched to any gene: 7. This CDR3 is 16 amino acids long.

The chain combines TRBV4-1 with TRBJ2-5; 12 bases agree with TRBD2. The ends lost 1 base at V and 2 bases at J; junction bases unmatched: 5. Germline CDR1 and CDR2: MGHRA and YSYEKL. CDR3 length: 17 residues. The CDR3 loop reads CASSQVLAGGVQETQYF. CDR3 coding DNA: TGCGCCAGCAGCCAAGTACTAGCGGGGGGAGTTCAAGAGACCCAGTACTTC.

The chain recombines TRBV27 with TRBJ1-5; D gene unclear. In germline, CDR1 is MNHEY, CDR2 SMNVEV (reference sequence). Trimming left V 2 bases short and J 2 bases short, with 13 bases between. The length of the CDR3 is 16 residues. CDR3 sequence reads: CASSLRASVGNQPQHF. CDR3 bases: TGTGCCAGCAGTTTACGGGCGTCTGTGGGCAATCAGCCCCAGCATTTT.

This clonotype was seen ten or more times. The rearrangement links TRBV12-3 or TRBV12-4 to TRBJ1-1; tentative D call: TRBD1 (5 bases). This CDR3 is built from 13 residues. V was shortened by 6 bases and J by 3 bases, with 11 bases between the two germline ends. The CDR3 here is CASRSLGHTEAFF. The DNA of the CDR3 is TGTGCCAGCAGAAGTTTGGGGCACACTGAAGCTTTCTTT.

In this sample, this clonotype turned up many times. The chain recombines TRBV15 with TRBJ2-3; TRBD1 is a possible D gene (6 bases). The V end was cut by 0 bases, the J end by 2 bases, with 18 bases between. Per germline, CDR1 LNHNV and CDR2 YYDKDF (reference sequence). The CDR3 spans 18 residues. The CDR3 region is CATSRDRGGGLSTDTQYF. The CDR3 DNA sequence: TGTGCCACCAGCAGAGATCGGGGTGGGGGCCTCTCCACAGATACGCAGTATTTT.

This chain links TRBV4-1 with TRBJ2-7; D might be TRBD2 (5 bases). Germline values: CDR1 MGHRA, CDR2 YSYEKL. Trimming took off 2 bases at V and 6 bases at J, with 14 bases between the two ends. The CDR3 spans 14 residues. The DNA for the CDR3 is TGCGCCAGCAGCCAAACCATGACTAAAGGCGAGCAGTACTTC. Protein: CASSQTMTKGEQYF.

This rearrangement joins TRBV6-2 or TRBV6-3 to TRBJ2-4; the match to TRBD1 covers 7 bases. Trimming cost V 7 bases and J 1 base; bases outside gene matches: 4. The CDR3 is 14 residues long. CDR1 is MNHEY, CDR2 SVGEGT, per germline. The CDR3 sequence: CASNKDRAKNIQYF. The CDR3 region has the DNA TGTGCCAGCAACAAGGACAGGGCCAAAAACATTCAGTACTTC.

This chain links TRBV13 with TRBJ1-2, with D possibly being TRBD1 (5 bases). Germline V lookup: CDR1 PRHDT, CDR2 FYEKMQ (reference sequence). The length of the CDR3 is 13 residues. Deletions cut 3 bases from V and 7 bases from J, with 12 bases between. The CDR3 loop is CASSFPGASGYTF. The CDR3 region has the DNA TGTGCCAGCAGCTTTCCCGGGGCCTCTGGCTACACCTTC.

This clonotype was detected only a few times. The chain joins TRBV5-1 to TRBJ2-6; the D gene is possibly TRBD1 (5 bases). This CDR3 region has 19 residues. The V and J ends lost 0 bases and 0 bases respectively, with 16 bases between them. Germline assignment: CDR1 SGHRS and CDR2 YFSETQ. The CDR3 region has the DNA TGCGCCAGCAGCTTGGACAGGAGCTCATTCTCCTCTGGGGCCAACGTCCTGACTTTC. Amino acid sequence: CASSLDRSSFSSGANVLTF.

This clonotype has at least ten counts. The V gene is TRBV7-9, the J gene TRBJ2-6; 7 bases fit TRBD1. V shed 4 bases and J 9 bases; nucleotides not matched to a gene: 3. There are 13 residues in the CDR3. CDR1 and CDR2 from the germline V gene are SEHNR and FQNEAQ (reference sequence). Written as DNA, the CDR3 is TGTGCCAGCAGCTACGGGACAGACAACGTCCTGACTTTC. Its translation is CASSYGTDNVLTF.